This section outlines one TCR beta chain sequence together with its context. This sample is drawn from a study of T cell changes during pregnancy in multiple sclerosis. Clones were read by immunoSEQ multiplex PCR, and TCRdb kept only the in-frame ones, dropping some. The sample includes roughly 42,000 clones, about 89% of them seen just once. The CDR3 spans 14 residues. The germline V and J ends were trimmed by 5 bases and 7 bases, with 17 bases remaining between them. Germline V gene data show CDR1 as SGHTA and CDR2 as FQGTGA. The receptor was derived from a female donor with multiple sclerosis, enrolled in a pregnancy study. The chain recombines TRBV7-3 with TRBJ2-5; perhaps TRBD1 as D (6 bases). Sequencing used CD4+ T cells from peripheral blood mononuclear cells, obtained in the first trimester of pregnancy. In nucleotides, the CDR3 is TGTGCCAGCAGCGCAACCTCCACAGGGTTGACCCAGTACTTC. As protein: CASSATSTGLTQYF.